This entry concerns a single T cell receptor (beta chain). The table came from immunoSEQ multiplex PCR; TCRdb's copy has only in-frame clones and leaves some out. The profile shows 200,000 to 250,000 clones, 70% to 90% of them singletons. The CDR3 runs 13 residues. The ends were cut back, 6 bases at V and 1 base at J, with 9 bases in the middle. Germline CDR1 SGHVS, CDR2 FQNEAQ. The data originate from a study of blood T cell repertoires in COVID-19. The wider study: Collection of acute and convalescent COVID-19 samples took place in the United States, Italy and Spain.

The chain couples TRBV7-8 to TRBJ2-5; a weak D match, TRBD2 (5 bases). This TCR was recovered from a man in his forties with acute or convalescent COVID-19. Sequencing used peripheral blood. This CDR3 is CASRVRGQETQYF. CDR3 nucleotides: TGTGCCAGCAGGGTCCGGGGCCAAGAGACCCAGTACTTC.